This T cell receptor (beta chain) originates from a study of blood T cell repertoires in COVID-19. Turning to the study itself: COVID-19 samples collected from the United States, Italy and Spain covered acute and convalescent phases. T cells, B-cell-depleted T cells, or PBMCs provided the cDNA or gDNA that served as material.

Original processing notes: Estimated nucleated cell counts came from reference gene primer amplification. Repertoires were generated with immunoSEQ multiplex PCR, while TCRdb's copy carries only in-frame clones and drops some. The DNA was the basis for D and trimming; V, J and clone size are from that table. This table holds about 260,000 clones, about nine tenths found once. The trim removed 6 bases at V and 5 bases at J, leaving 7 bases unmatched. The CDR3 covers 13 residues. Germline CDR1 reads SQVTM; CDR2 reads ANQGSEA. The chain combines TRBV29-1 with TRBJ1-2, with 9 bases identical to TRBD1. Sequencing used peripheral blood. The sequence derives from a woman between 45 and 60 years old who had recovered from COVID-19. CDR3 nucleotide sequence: TGCAGCGTACGGACAGGGGAAGGGTATGGCTACACCTTC. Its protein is CSVRTGEGYGYTF.